The clone carrying this T cell receptor (beta chain) was observed at least ten times. These data are taken from a study of T cells after yellow fever vaccination. The CDR3 loop spans 15 amino acids. V lost 0 bases and J lost 3; bases outside the gene matches: 1. Looked up from germline, CDR1 is LGHNA and CDR2 is YSLEER. TCRdb re-called the 5' RACE reads through MiXCR, storing one row per CDR3 protein. The data show about 31,000 distinct CDR3 sequences, with over 9.5% seen just once and 10% to 15% held by the top ten. This clonotype originated in a man between 18 and 35 years old who received the YFV17D yellow fever vaccine. The sample in question was PBMCs, either bulk or a sorted T-cell subset (CD4+, CD8+, memory, or dextramer-sorted; not recorded which), obtained around 15 days after the first yellow fever vaccination. The V and J genes are TRBV4-3 and TRBJ2-7; TRBD1 agrees at 11 bases. The CDR3 reads CASSQEGTGGYEQYF. CDR3 nucleotides: TGCGCCAGCAGCCAAGAGGGGACAGGGGGCTACGAGCAGTACTTC.